The 17 T cell receptor beta chains presented below share a single source sample, sequenced in a study of cytomegalovirus exposure and HLA in healthy donors. It was with 60 Vbeta and 13 Jbeta primers that the PCR ran. Using immunoSEQ multiplex PCR, the repertoire was profiled, and TCRdb retains in-frame clones only, with some absent. The profile shows 150,000 to 200,000 clones, 70% to 80% of them singletons. Sequenced: PBMCs. Every receptor here comes from a male donor in good health and CMV-seronegative.

The chain uses TRBV6-6 and TRBJ2-5, with D possibly TRBD1 on 6 matching bases. Germline V gives CDR1 MNHNY, CDR2 SVGAGI (reference sequence). This CDR3 region has 13 residues. V was shortened by 10 bases and J by 7 bases, with 19 bases between the two germline ends. CDR3 amino acids: CATSTGVGGTQYF. As DNA, the CDR3 is TGTGCCACATCGACAGGCGTAGGTGGGACCCAGTACTTC.

The CDR3 coding sequence is TGCGCCGCGGTAGACGGGAGGTGTGGAGATACGCAGTATTTT. Translating it yields CAAVDGRCGDTQYF. The V call is TRBV10-1, the J call TRBJ2-3; 7 bases match TRBD2. J gave up 5 bases and V 11 bases, and 13 bases lay outside the gene matches. This CDR3 is 14 amino acids long. Per germline, CDR1 WNHNN and CDR2 SYGVQD (reference sequence).

This clone was seen just once. V usage is TRBV5-1 and J usage is TRBJ1-5; D is unclear. V was shortened by 1 base and J by 5 bases, with 7 bases between the two germline ends. The CDR3 covers 13 residues. CDR1 is SGHRS, CDR2 YFSETQ, per germline. The CDR3 DNA reads as TGCGCCAGCAGCTTGAACGGGTATCAGCCCCAGCATTTT. Protein: CASSLNGYQPQHF.

This chain joins TRBV15 and TRBJ2-3; D remains unclear. Germline CDR1 and CDR2: LNHNV and YYDKDF (reference sequence). The CDR3 spans 14 residues. Trimming shortened V by 0 bases and J by 3 bases, and 7 bases separated the two germline ends. The CDR3 DNA reads TGTGCCACCAGCAGAGATCTAAAGACAGATACGCAGTATTTT. The encoded protein is CATSRDLKTDTQYF.

Note on this clone: Other nucleotide sequences from this sample produce the same CDR3. The J gene is TRBJ1-2, the V gene TRBV28; D may be TRBD1 (6 bases). The CDR3 contains 12 residues. V was pared by 5 bases and J by 2 bases, with 6 bases between. Germline CDR1 is MDHEN and CDR2 is SYDVKM. CDR3 in amino acids: CASSTGNYGYTF. CDR3 bases: TGTGCCAGCAGTACAGGGAACTATGGCTACACCTTC.

V usage is TRBV4-1 and J usage is TRBJ1-2, with a possible D match to TRBD1 (5 bases). V lost 4 bases, J lost 7 bases, and 16 bases lay in between. The germline gives CDR1 MGHRA, CDR2 YSYEKL. The CDR3 is 14 amino acids. DNA for the CDR3: TGCGCCAGCAGCCCCCGGCAGGGTGACCGTGGCTACACCTTC. This translates into CASSPRQGDRGYTF.

Only one count was recorded for this clone. This chain connects TRBV29-1 to TRBJ2-2; 7 bases are shared with TRBD2. The CDR3 has 14 residues. V lost 1 base to trimming and J lost 3 bases; unmatched junction nucleotides: 2. Germline V lookup: CDR1 SQVTM, CDR2 ANQGSEA. The DNA for the CDR3 is TGCAGCGTTGAAGTGGGAGGGGACACCGGGGAGCTGTTTTTT. The encoded protein is CSVEVGGDTGELFF.

The chain joins TRBV4-1 to TRBJ2-3; 8 nucleotides match TRBD1. The CDR3 totals 18 residues. Trimming cost V 0 bases and J 2 bases; bases outside gene matches: 10. Per the germline V gene, CDR1 is MGHRA and CDR2 is YSYEKL. CDR3 residues: CASSQEDGTGGITDTQYF. As DNA, the CDR3 is TGCGCCAGCAGCCAAGAGGACGGGACAGGTGGCATCACAGATACGCAGTATTTT.

J is TRBJ2-1 and V is TRBV21-1; the D call TRBD1 from the table was never checked on the DNA. TRBV21-1 is a known pseudogene. The CDR3 length is 15 residues. The CDR3 spells CASMSGTVTYWQQFF. Here the CDR3 DNA reads TGTGCCAGCATGTCCGGGACAGTTACGTATTGGCAGCAGTTCTTC.

The V gene is TRBV19, the J gene TRBJ2-7; D is ambiguous. Per the germline V gene, CDR1 is LNHDA and CDR2 is SQIVND (reference sequence). V lost 5 bases and J 2 bases, leaving 7 bases between the germline ends. The CDR3 sequence is 12 residues long. The CDR3 loop reads CASSPGAYEQYF. The CDR3 region has the DNA TGTGCCAGTAGTCCAGGCGCCTACGAGCAGTACTTC.

The chain recombines TRBV5-6 with TRBJ1-1; the D gene is possibly TRBD1 (5 bases). The germline V gene encodes CDR1 SGHDT and CDR2 YYEEEE. The length of the CDR3 is 16 residues. V lost 0 bases and J lost 0, with 12 bases in between. CDR3 sequence: CASSLGRYRLNTEAFF. In DNA form, the CDR3 reads TGTGCCAGCAGCTTGGGGCGTTACAGGCTGAACACTGAAGCTTTCTTT.

This clone appeared once. The rearrangement joins TRBV2 to TRBJ2-3; 14 nucleotides match TRBD2. The germline gives CDR1 SNHLY, CDR2 FYNNEI. With 5 bases clipped from V and 0 bases from J, the junction kept 10 bases outside the gene matches. The CDR3 runs to 19 residues. Written as DNA, the CDR3 is TGTGCCAGCAGTTATTCCCGACTAGCGGGAGGGCTTAGCACAGATACGCAGTATTTT. This gives the protein CASSYSRLAGGLSTDTQYF.

The rearrangement uses TRBV6-6 and TRBJ1-2; no firm D call. This CDR3 region has 14 residues. V was trimmed by 6 bases and J by 0 bases, leaving 11 bases between them. Germline-derived CDR1 and CDR2 are MNHNY and SVGAGI (reference sequence). CDR3 residues: CASSPGSANYGYTF. The CDR3 DNA sequence: TGTGCCAGCAGCCCCGGGTCAGCTAACTATGGCTACACCTTC.

This clone appeared a few times. The CDR3 DNA follows: TGTGCCAGCAGCTTAGGCGACGGGGAAGCCGGGGAGCTGTTTTTT. Translating it yields CASSLGDGEAGELFF. This rearrangement joins TRBV11-2 to TRBJ2-2, with D perhaps matching TRBD2 (5 bases). Trimming took 1 base from V and 6 from J, leaving 12 bases between them. The CDR3 is 15 amino acids. The germline gives CDR1 SGHAT, CDR2 FQNNGV.

CDR3 sequence reads: CASSQSPPGLPPGELFF. DNA for the CDR3: TGCGCCAGCAGTCAATCGCCCCCGGGACTACCTCCCGGGGAGCTGTTTTTT. The V and J genes are TRBV23-1 and TRBJ2-2; 7 positions agree with TRBD2. TRBV23-1 is known as an ORF, though its function is uncertain. The CDR3 runs 17 residues. V dropped 0 bases and J dropped 6; count of bases not matched to a gene: 10.

This clone was counted only a few times. The DNA of the CDR3 is TGTGCCAGCCGCCCCGGTGGCGCGGGGAATCAGCCCCAGCATTTT. As protein: CASRPGGAGNQPQHF. The V and J genes are TRBV6-1 and TRBJ1-5; no clear D. Trimming stripped 8 bases from V and 4 bases from J, with 18 bases between. Germline CDR1 reads MNHNS; CDR2 reads SASEGT. The CDR3 extends over 15 amino acids.

This rearrangement joins TRBV6-5 to TRBJ1-2, with TRBD1 as a possible D gene (6 bases). V was pared by 0 bases and J by 2 bases, with 7 bases between. Germline V gives CDR1 MNHEY, CDR2 SVGAGI. This CDR3 is 14 amino acids long. The CDR3 DNA is TGTGCCAGCAGTTACTCCGGGACAAACTATGGCTACACCTTC. Translation: CASSYSGTNYGYTF.